A single sample gave rise to the 8 T cell receptor beta chains below, sequenced in a study of a mutant IDH1 vaccine in newly diagnosed glioma (dated by TCRdb to the early 2020s). The antigens for these receptors are not known. The library was built by means of the immunoSEQ multiplex PCR assay. TCRdb retrieved this table from immuneACCESS and kept in-frame rearrangements only. Not all clones are present; in checked studies, unresolved V genes account for under half, and no reason is known for the remainder. This sample comprises 50,000 to 85,000 clones, about 80% of them detected only once. 10% to 15% of the sample lies in the top ten. The time point label here, explained by the study, means: week 23, last vaccination. A 20-mer mutant IDH1 peptide at 300 micrograms in Montanide made up each vaccine dose, which was injected subcutaneously together with topical imiquimod. Specimen: PBMCs, collected from a glioma patient whose treatment included an IDH1 peptide vaccine. The receptors stem from a man between 18 and 29 years old with glioma.

Notes on this clone: The CDR3 end shows no conserved phenylalanine or tryptophan, and so a read error is likely. Because the CDR3's place on the DNA is in doubt, the DNA is left out and the CDR3 is given as listed by TCRdb. This chain connects TRBV5-8 to TRBJ2-7; TRBD1 was called by the table and not checked on the DNA. CDR1 is SGHTS, CDR2 YDEGEE, per germline. The CDR3 contains 13 residues when both ends are counted. The CDR3 here is CASSLEDRGPWGL.

The CDR3 DNA reads TGCGCCAGCAGCCCCGGCCCAGGGACAGATACGCAGTATTTT. Residues: CASSPGPGTDTQYF. The rearrangement joins TRBV4-3 to TRBJ2-3; perhaps TRBD1 as D (5 bases). The CDR3 extends over 14 amino acids. Germline CDR1 and CDR2: LGHNA and YSLEER. Trimming stripped 4 bases from V and 3 bases from J, with 11 bases between.

The chain employs TRBV4-3 and TRBJ2-7; D is perhaps TRBD2 (6 bases). Between the trimmed V and J ends, which lost 0 bases and 4 bases, there was a span of 13 bases. CDR1 and CDR2 from the germline V gene are LGHNA and YSLEER. The CDR3 covers 15 residues. CDR3 residues: CASSQDRDWIYEQYF. CDR3 nucleotides: TGCGCCAGCAGCCAAGATCGGGACTGGATATACGAGCAGTACTTC.

This chain links TRBV6-6 with TRBJ1-3, with no clear D. The CDR3 is 13 residues long. The germline gives CDR1 MNHNY, CDR2 SVGAGI (reference sequence). V was pared by 10 bases and J by 0 bases, with 10 bases between. Here the CDR3 DNA reads TGTGCCACCGCTAGGAACTCTGGAAACACCATATATTTT. Protein: CATARNSGNTIYF.

This chain connects TRBV6-5 to TRBJ1-4; D is unclear. V lost 3 bases to trimming and J lost 5 bases, with 4 bases between them. The germline V gene has CDR1 MNHEY and CDR2 SVGAGI. This CDR3 contains 12 residues. CDR3 residues: CASSYQNEKLFF. In DNA, the CDR3 is TGTGCCAGCAGTTATCAGAATGAAAAACTGTTTTTT.

This clone was picked up one time. The V and J genes are TRBV6-5 and TRBJ1-2; no clear D. CDR3 length equals 14 residues. The V and J ends lost 5 bases and 7 bases respectively, with 17 bases between them. CDR1 MNHEY and CDR2 SVGAGI come from the germline V gene. The CDR3 DNA reads as TGTGCCAGCAGTACGCCAGGTGTGATGAGTGGCTACACCTTC. This codes for CASSTPGVMSGYTF.

In nucleotides, the CDR3 is TGTGCCAGCAGCCCGGAACAGCGCTATGGCTACACCTTC. It specifies CASSPEQRYGYTF. The rearrangement joins TRBV6-6 to TRBJ1-2; D is uncertain. Germline V gene data show CDR1 as MNHNY and CDR2 as SVGAGI (reference sequence). V was shortened by 6 bases and J by 4 bases, with 12 bases between the two germline ends. The length of the CDR3 is 13 residues.

The genes are TRBV6-1 and TRBJ1-5, with D hard to call. Deletions cut 1 base from V and 0 bases from J, with 7 bases between. The germline gives CDR1 MNHNS, CDR2 SASEGT. The CDR3 is made up of 15 amino acids. The DNA of the CDR3 is TGTGCCAGCAGTGAAGTACTTTATAGCAATCAGCCCCAGCATTTT. The encoded protein is CASSEVLYSNQPQHF.